The 3 T cell receptor beta chains in this list originate from one sample, sequenced in a study of blood T cell repertoires in COVID-19. The protocol was immunoSEQ multiplex PCR, while the TCRdb copy is restricted to in-frame clones and leaves out a portion. The table shows about 140,000 clones, with around 86% occurring only once. Sequencing input: peripheral blood. Receptors were obtained from a human donor in a cohort sampled during active COVID-19.

The chain carries TRBV28 and TRBJ1-1, with 7 bases that match TRBD1. The CDR3 sequence is 14 residues long. Germline CDR1 is MDHEN and CDR2 is SYDVKM. V shed 5 bases, J shed 0 bases, and the junction held 3 bases outside the gene matches. The CDR3 is CASSHRGMNTEAFF. CDR3 bases: TGTGCCAGCAGTCACAGGGGCATGAACACTGAAGCTTTCTTT.

Many counts were recorded for this clone. The rearrangement joins TRBV4-2 to TRBJ2-7, with no clear D. This CDR3 comprises 15 residues. CDR1 is LGHNA, CDR2 YNFKEQ, per germline. The V end lost 2 bases, the J end lost 2 bases, and 13 bases lay between the germline ends. The CDR3 DNA follows: TGTGCCAGCAGCCAATCAAGTACAGTAACCTACGAGCAGTACTTC. This translates into CASSQSSTVTYEQYF.

This chain connects TRBV3-1 (or the pseudogene TRBV3-2) to TRBJ2-7, with D maybe TRBD1 (6 bases). The CDR3 is 14 amino acids. The germline gives CDR1 LGHDT, CDR2 YNNKEL (reference sequence). V lost 4 bases and J 0 bases, leaving 10 bases between the germline ends. This CDR3 is CASSLHRDSYEQYF. CDR3 bases: TGTGCCAGCAGCCTACACAGGGACTCCTACGAGCAGTACTTC.